This T cell receptor (beta chain) emerged from a study of T cell repertoires and HLA-DP antigens. Pre-culture CD4+ samples were sequenced deeply, targeting roughly 200,000 T cell genomes. Libraries were prepared by immunoSEQ multiplex PCR; TCRdb keeps only in-frame clonotypes and omits some of them. This sample has over 60,000 clones; around three quarters occur once, and the top ten carry approximately 1.4%. Germline V gene data show CDR1 as MNHEY and CDR2 as SVGAGI. This CDR3 contains 15 residues. V lost 4 bases to trimming and J lost 2 bases; unmatched junction nucleotides: 2. As concerns this clone: No antigen is known for it.

J is TRBJ2-1 and V is TRBV6-5, with 10 bases fitting TRBD2. The specimen was CD4+ T cells from PBMCs. The sequence was obtained from a man in his sixties in good health and CMV-seronegative. The CDR3 loop reads CASSFGTSAYNEQFF. DNA for the CDR3: TGTGCCAGCAGTTTCGGGACTAGCGCCTACAATGAGCAGTTCTTC.